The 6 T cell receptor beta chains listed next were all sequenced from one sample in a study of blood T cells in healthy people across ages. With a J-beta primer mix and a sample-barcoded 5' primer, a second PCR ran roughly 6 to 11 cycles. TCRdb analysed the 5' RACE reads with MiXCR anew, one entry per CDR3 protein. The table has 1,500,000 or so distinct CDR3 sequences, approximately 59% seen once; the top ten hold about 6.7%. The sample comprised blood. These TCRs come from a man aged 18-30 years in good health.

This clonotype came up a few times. CDR3 in DNA: TGTGCCACCAGCAGAGATCAGTCAGGGGGCTACGAGCAGTACTTC. Translation gives CATSRDQSGGYEQYF. The genes are TRBV15 and TRBJ2-4, with TRBD1 matching over 7 bases. The DNA end lines up better with TRBJ2-7; the J call may be wrong. Germline values: CDR1 LNHNV, CDR2 YYDKDF (reference sequence). This CDR3 is 15 amino acids long.

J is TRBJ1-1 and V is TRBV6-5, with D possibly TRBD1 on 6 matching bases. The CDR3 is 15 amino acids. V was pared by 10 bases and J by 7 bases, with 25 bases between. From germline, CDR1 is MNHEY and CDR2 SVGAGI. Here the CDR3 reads CATARGASISSEAFF. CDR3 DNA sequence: TGTGCCACGGCAAGGGGGGCCAGTATATCCAGTGAAGCTTTCTTT.

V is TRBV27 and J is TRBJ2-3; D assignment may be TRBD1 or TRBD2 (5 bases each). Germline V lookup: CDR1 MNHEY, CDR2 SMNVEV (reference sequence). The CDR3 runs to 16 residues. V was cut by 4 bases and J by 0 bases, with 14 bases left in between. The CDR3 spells CASSYSSGTSTDTQYF. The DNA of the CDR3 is TGTGCCAGCAGTTACAGTTCAGGGACCAGCACAGATACGCAGTATTTT.

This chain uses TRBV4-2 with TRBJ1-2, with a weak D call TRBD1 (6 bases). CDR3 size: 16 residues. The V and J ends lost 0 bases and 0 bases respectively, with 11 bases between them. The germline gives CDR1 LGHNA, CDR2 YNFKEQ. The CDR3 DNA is TGTGCCAGCAGCCAAGATCCCACAGGGCCTAACTATGGCTACACCTTC. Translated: CASSQDPTGPNYGYTF.

The CDR3 DNA sequence: TGCAGCGTTCAGACCGGGACCTCGGGCACTGAAGCTTTCTTT. The encoded protein is CSVQTGTSGTEAFF. The rearrangement links TRBV29-1 to TRBJ1-1; a weak D match, TRBD1 (5 bases). The CDR3 consists of 14 residues. With 5 bases removed from V and 4 bases from J, the gap between germline ends came to 17 bases. CDR1 and CDR2 from the germline V gene are SQVTM and ANQGSEA.

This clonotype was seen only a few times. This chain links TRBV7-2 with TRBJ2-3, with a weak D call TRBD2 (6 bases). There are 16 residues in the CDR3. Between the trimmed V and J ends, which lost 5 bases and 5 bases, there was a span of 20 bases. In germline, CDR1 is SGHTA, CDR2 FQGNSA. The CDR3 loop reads CASSLLAVVQVDTQYF. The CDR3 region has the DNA TGTGCCAGCAGCCTATTAGCGGTCGTGCAGGTAGATACGCAGTATTTT.